This T cell receptor (beta chain) is from a study of blood T cells in healthy people across ages. Each donor had around 9.2 milliliters of peripheral blood drawn. In its sample, this clonotype was seen a few times. Losses at the gene ends were 4 bases for V and 5 bases for J; bases not matched to a gene: 17. The CDR3 is 18 residues long. Germline V gene data show CDR1 as MGHRA and CDR2 as YSYEKL. Primed by a sample-barcoded 5' primer and a J-beta primer mix, a second PCR proceeded for about 7 to 12 cycles. TCRdb called the 5' RACE reads again in MiXCR, with one record for every CDR3 protein. This table holds around 750,000 distinct CDR3 sequences, 53% found once.

The chain uses TRBV4-1 and TRBJ2-1; TRBD1 matches at 7 bases. This clonotype was sampled from a man older than 75 in good health. Specimen: blood. The CDR3 nucleotides are TGCGCCAGCAGCCCGATCGGTCAGGGACAGCGAGAAGACAATGAGCAGTTCTTC. Protein product: CASSPIGQGQREDNEQFF.